A selection of T cell receptor beta chains follows, all from one sample in a study of CD8 T cells in Susac syndrome. TCRdb called the immunoSEQ multiplex PCR reads again in MiXCR, with one record for every CDR3 protein. The sample contains 350,000 to 550,000 distinct CDR3 sequences, 75% to 90% of which appear only once. Input material: CD8+ T cells from PBMCs. Every receptor here comes from a human donor with multiple sclerosis. The CDR3 runs from the conserved cysteine through the conserved F or W. A D gene is named only where the DNA matches it firmly. Expanded clones are given a class, and other clones once, few, many or no size at all.

TRBD2	NA	TRBV20-1	14	TRBJ2-7	TGCAGTGCCCGACTAGCGGGAGATACCTACGAGCAGTACTTC	CSARLAGDTYEQYF
TRBD1	NA	TRBV5-4	14	TRBJ1-2	TGTGCCAGCAGCAGTGACAGGGACGACTATGGCTACACCTTC	CASSSDRDDYGYTF
TRBD2	NA	TRBV20-1	17	TRBJ2-2	TGCAGTGCGCCCCTAGCGGGAGGAAACGTGAACACCGGGGAGCTGTTTTTT	CSAPLAGGNVNTGELFF
TRBD1	NA	TRBV20-1	13	TRBJ1-2	TGCAGTGCTAGGAGGGGGCCGAACTATGGCTACACCTTC	CSARRGPNYGYTF
NA	NA	TRBV12-3/TRBV12-4	15	TRBJ2-7	TGTGCCAGCAGTTTAGGGCCCGATTCTACCTACGAGCAGTACTTC	CASSLGPDSTYEQYF
NA	NA	TRBV27	15	TRBJ2-2	TGTGCCAGCAGTTTATGGCTGTCGAACACCGGGGAGCTGTTTTTT	CASSLWLSNTGELFF
TRBD1	NA	TRBV19	17	TRBJ2-1	TGTGCCAGTAGTATCGGGACAGGGCTTCCCTTCTATGATGAGCAGTTCTTC	CASSIGTGLPFYDEQFF
NA	NA	TRBV5-4	15	TRBJ2-5	TGTGCCAGCAGCTTCAGGGGCTCGGGATTCGAGACCCAGTACTTC	CASSFRGSGFETQYF
TRBD2	NA	TRBV5-1	12	TRBJ2-1	TGCGCCAGCAGCTCCAAGCGGGGGTACCAGTTCTTC	CASSSKRGYQFF
TRBD2	NA	TRBV9	16	TRBJ2-1	TGTGCCAGCAGCGTAGGGACTAGCTCGTCCTCCAATGAGCAGTTCTTC	CASSVGTSSSSNEQFF
TRBD1	NA	TRBV29-1	13	TRBJ1-2	TGCAGCGTTGGAACAGGGGAGGGCTATGGCTACACCTTC	CSVGTGEGYGYTF
NA	NA	TRBV24-1	13	TRBJ2-1	TGTGCCACCAGCGATACAGGGTACAATGAGCAGTTCTTC	CATSDTGYNEQFF
TRBD2	NA	TRBV23-1	19	TRBJ2-3	TGCGCCAGCAGTCAAACTCCCCTTAGCGGGAGGGCCATTCGAAATACGCAGTATTTT	CASSQTPLSGRAIRNTQYF
TRBD1	NA	TRBV5-6	14	TRBJ1-5	TGTGCCAGCAGCTCCGGGACAGGGATACAGCCCCAGCATTTT	CASSSGTGIQPQHF
NA	few	TRBV2	15	TRBJ2-7	TGTGCCAGCAGTTATAAGGGACAATACTTCTACGAGCAGTACTTC	CASSYKGQYFYEQYF
NA	NA	TRBV4-1	14	TRBJ1-4	TGCGCCAGCAGCTACGAACCAACTAATGAAAAACTGTTTTTT	CASSYEPTNEKLFF
NA	NA	TRBV7-8	18	TRBJ2-7	TGTGCCAGCAGCTTCTTGCACGCGACAGTTCCCGACTCCTACGAGCAGTACTTC	CASSFLHATVPDSYEQYF